A single sample gave rise to the 18 T cell receptor beta chains below, sequenced in a study of cytomegalovirus exposure and HLA in healthy donors. The PCR was carried out with 60 Vbeta primers and 13 Jbeta primers. Sequencing used immunoSEQ multiplex PCR; TCRdb keeps in-frame clones, though not all of them. The data show approximately 170,000 clones, with over 65% seen just once and around 0.71% held by the top ten. Material for sequencing was PBMCs. All receptors come from a female donor in good health and CMV-seronegative.

The chain joins TRBV11-2 to TRBJ2-1; 7 positions match TRBD2. V was pared by 5 bases and J by 5 bases, with 12 bases of the junction left unmatched. Germline values: CDR1 SGHAT, CDR2 FQNNGV. The CDR3 length is 16 residues. The CDR3 sequence is CASSRVAGALDNEQFF. In DNA form, the CDR3 reads TGTGCCAGCAGCAGGGTGGCGGGAGCGTTAGACAATGAGCAGTTCTTC.

The V call is TRBV6-5, the J call TRBJ1-1; D uncertain. Looked up from germline, CDR1 is MNHEY and CDR2 is SVGAGI. V lost 6 bases to trimming and J lost 0 bases, with 14 bases between them. CDR3 length: 15 amino acids. The CDR3 DNA follows: TGTGCCAGCAGGCGGGGAGGAGGACTGAACACTGAAGCTTTCTTT. Its protein is CASRRGGGLNTEAFF.

The rearrangement links TRBV28 to TRBJ2-1; the match to TRBD1 covers 8 bases. CDR3 size: 14 residues. Trimming removed 7 bases from V and 3 bases from J; junction bases left unmatched: 5. The germline V gene has CDR1 MDHEN and CDR2 SYDVKM. The DNA of the CDR3 is TGTGCCAGCATAACAGGGGGGAGCTACAATGAGCAGTTCTTC. Translation gives CASITGGSYNEQFF.

The chain is built from TRBV28 and TRBJ1-4, with D perhaps matching TRBD1 (6 bases). Trimming shortened V by 5 bases and J by 4 bases, and 11 bases separated the two germline ends. The length of the CDR3 is 14 residues. Germline V gene sequence: CDR1 MDHEN, CDR2 SYDVKM. This CDR3 reads CASSERGGNEKLFF. CDR3 nucleotide sequence: TGTGCCAGCAGTGAAAGGGGGGGTAATGAAAAACTGTTTTTT.

This clone has only a few counts. This sequence joins TRBV30 and TRBJ1-3; D gene uncertain. This CDR3 region has 12 residues. Trimming took 0 bases from V and 8 from J, leaving 8 bases between them. The germline gives CDR1 GTSNPN, CDR2 SVGIG (reference sequence). The chain's CDR3 is CAWSVRGDTIYF. Written as DNA, the CDR3 is TGTGCCTGGAGTGTACGCGGGGACACCATATATTTT.

The count of this clone is one. At one end, the junction sequence differs from germline, possibly due to a read error. J is TRBJ2-7 and V is TRBV7-2, with 13 bases aligning to TRBD2. Looked up from germline, CDR1 is SGHTA and CDR2 is FQGNSA. This CDR3 has 14 amino acids. As DNA, the CDR3 is TGTGCCAGCAGCTTAGACGGGACTAGCGGGAACCCCTATTTC. Translating it yields CASSLDGTSGNPYF.

The V call is TRBV7-2, the J call TRBJ2-7, with 11 positions matching TRBD2. Germline V gene data show CDR1 as SGHTA and CDR2 as FQGNSA. J lost 3 bases, V lost 1 base, and 14 bases had no gene match. This CDR3 is 19 amino acids long. This CDR3 reads CASSLEWRGLAGGLYEQYF. CDR3 DNA: TGTGCCAGCAGCTTAGAATGGCGCGGGCTAGCGGGGGGCCTCTACGAGCAGTACTTC.

The genes are TRBV9 and TRBJ2-7, with TRBD2 matching over 8 bases. The CDR3 loop spans 15 amino acids. The J segment lost 7 bases and the V segment lost 2 bases, leaving 11 bases of the junction unmatched. The germline V gene encodes CDR1 SGDLS and CDR2 YYNGEE. CDR3 in amino acids: CASSVSASGLREQYF. In DNA form, the CDR3 reads TGTGCCAGCAGCGTGTCGGCTAGCGGGTTGAGGGAGCAGTACTTC. The entire variable domain, with the rest obtained from reference TRBV9 and TRBJ2-7, is as follows: DSGVTQTPKHLITATGQRVTLRCSPRSGDLSVYWYQQSLDQGLQFLIQYYNGEERAKGNILERFSAQQFPDLHSELNLSSLELGDSALYFCASSVSASGLREQYFGPGTRLTVT.

The chain links TRBV6-6 to TRBJ2-1, with D hard to call. Germline values: CDR1 MNHNY, CDR2 SVGAGI (reference sequence). Trimming pared 5 bases from V and 12 bases from J, leaving 14 bases between. The CDR3 is made up of 12 amino acids. CDR3 sequence (DNA): TGTGCCAGCAGTCCAAGGAGCGCGTCGCAGTTCTTC. It specifies CASSPRSASQFF.

For the CDR3, the DNA is TGCGCCAGCAGCACGGCAGCGGGGGGGTCCTACAATGAGCAGTTCTTC. Protein product: CASSTAAGGSYNEQFF. This chain joins TRBV5-1 and TRBJ2-1; 10 bases map to TRBD2. Losses at the gene ends were 4 bases for V and 1 base for J; bases not matched to a gene: 5. The CDR3 extends over 16 amino acids. Germline V gene lookup returns CDR1 SGHRS and CDR2 YFSETQ.

This clone showed up just a few times. This sequence joins TRBV7-2 and TRBJ1-1, with D perhaps matching TRBD1 (6 bases). Trimming cost V 5 bases and J 3 bases, with 16 bases left between them. The CDR3 has 15 residues. The V gene's germline CDR1 is SGHTA and CDR2 FQGNSA. The CDR3 sequence is CASSRTATLDTEAFF. DNA of the CDR3: TGTGCCAGCAGCAGGACAGCTACCCTGGACACTGAAGCTTTCTTT.

This chain joins TRBV4-3 and TRBJ1-2; D is uncertain. Trimming removed 0 bases at V and 0 bases at J, with 14 bases between. Germline V gene sequence: CDR1 LGHNA, CDR2 YSLEER. This CDR3 spans 17 amino acids. In nucleotides, the CDR3 is TGCGCCAGCAGCCAAGACCCCTCCGGGAGGGCTAACTATGGCTACACCTTC. Translated, it gives CASSQDPSGRANYGYTF.

The V and J genes are TRBV10-3 and TRBJ2-3; 7 positions agree with TRBD2. The ends lost 6 bases at V and 2 bases at J; junction bases unmatched: 5. This CDR3 is 14 amino acids long. The germline gives CDR1 ENHRY, CDR2 SYGVKD. CDR3 residues: CAIRGGDVTDTQYF. The CDR3, as DNA: TGTGCCATCAGGGGGGGGGACGTCACAGATACGCAGTATTTT.

The genes are TRBV6-6 and TRBJ2-7; tentative D call: TRBD2 (5 bases). This CDR3 has 15 residues. V was pared by 0 bases and J by 3 bases, with 12 bases between. The germline CDR1 and CDR2 sequences are MNHNY and SVGAGI (reference sequence). CDR3: CASSYSRGQSYEQYF. CDR3 in DNA: TGTGCCAGCAGTTACTCGAGAGGGCAGAGCTACGAGCAGTACTTC.

This chain uses TRBV19 with TRBJ2-7, with D hard to call. This CDR3 comprises 14 residues. V lost 5 bases, J lost 1 base, and 12 bases lay in between. The germline V gene has CDR1 LNHDA and CDR2 SQIVND (reference sequence). Here the CDR3 reads CASSVVVSSYEQYF. CDR3 bases: TGTGCCAGTAGTGTAGTTGTCTCGTCCTACGAGCAGTACTTC.

V and J are TRBV30 and TRBJ1-3; possible D gene TRBD1, 5 bases. CDR1 is GTSNPN and CDR2 is SVGIG in the germline V gene (reference sequence). The CDR3 consists of 17 residues. V lost 2 bases, J lost 0 bases, and 17 bases lay in between. CDR3 protein: CAWSIGAGPFSGNTIYF. The CDR3 DNA is TGTGCCTGGAGTATTGGGGCAGGGCCTTTCTCTGGAAACACCATATATTTT.

A single count supports this clone. The rearrangement links TRBV6-6 to TRBJ2-7; 7 bases are shared with TRBD2. From germline, CDR1 is MNHNY and CDR2 SVGAGI (reference sequence). V trimming: 5 bases; J trimming: 5 bases; junction bases outside the gene matches: 6. The CDR3 length is 13 residues. The CDR3 nucleotides read TGTGCCAGCAGTGGGGGAGGGTCCCACGAGCAGTACTTC. Residues: CASSGGGSHEQYF.

This clone was seen a single time. As DNA, the CDR3 is TGTGCCAGTAGTATCTTGCAAAGGGCAGGGGTTGGCCAGCCCCAGCATTTT. Translating it yields CASSILQRAGVGQPQHF. The genes are TRBV19 and TRBJ1-5; TRBD1 is a possible D gene (6 bases). In germline, CDR1 is LNHDA, CDR2 SQIVND (reference sequence). With 3 bases removed from V and 7 bases from J, the gap between germline ends came to 22 bases. CDR3 size: 17 residues.